Listed below are T cell receptor beta chains from one sample, sequenced in a study of blood T cell repertoires in COVID-19. The data were produced by immunoSEQ multiplex PCR, yet TCRdb's version contains in-frame clones alone and is incomplete. The table lists around 11,000 clones, 70% to 90% of them singletons, with more than 25% in the top ten. What was sequenced was peripheral blood. These receptors were taken from a man younger than 45 with active or convalescent COVID-19. The CDR3 runs from the conserved cysteine through the conserved F or W. D genes are given only for firm matches. Clone size is not always given. Where it is, it says once, few, many or a class for expanded clones.

clone size	CDR3 length	V gene	D gene	J gene	CDR3 DNA	CDR3 protein
NA	14	TRBV2	NA	TRBJ1-2	TGTGCCAGCAGTGAGGGCCGAGGCGGGTATGGCTACACCTTC	CASSEGRGGYGYTF
once	14	TRBV14	NA	TRBJ2-7	TGTGCCAGCAGCCAAGCCACCATAGCCTACGAGCAGTACTTC	CASSQATIAYEQYF
NA	14	TRBV2	NA	TRBJ1-1	TGTGCCAGCAGTCGGGAGAGGAGGAACACTGAAGCTTTCTTT	CASSRERRNTEAFF
NA	14	TRBV9	TRBD1	TRBJ2-5	TGTGCCAGCAGCGTGACAGGGGCCCAAGAGACCCAGTACTTC	CASSVTGAQETQYF
NA	14	TRBV19	TRBD2	TRBJ2-2	TGTGCCAGTAAGGAGCGGGGGGGACCCGGGGAGCTGTTTTTT	CASKERGGPGELFF
NA	16	TRBV5-1	NA	TRBJ2-2	TGCGCCAGCAGCATATATTACACGACGAACACCGGGGAGCTGTTTTTT	CASSIYYTTNTGELFF
NA	16	TRBV5-5	NA	TRBJ1-1	TGTGCCAGCAGCATAGGGGCAGGCTCTAGGTACACTGAAGCTTTCTTT	CASSIGAGSRYTEAFF
once	13	TRBV7-9	NA	TRBJ2-2	TGTGCCAGCAGCACTTCGAACACCGGGGAGCTGTTTTTT	CASSTSNTGELFF
NA	16	TRBV5-6	NA	TRBJ1-4	TGTGCCAGCAGCTTGGGAGGGCCCGCAGCTAATGAAAAACTGTTTTTT	CASSLGGPAANEKLFF
NA	15	TRBV30	TRBD1	TRBJ1-6	TGTGCTACGGAAACCAGACAGGGATGGAATTCACCCCTCCACTTT	CATETRQGWNSPLHF
NA	13	TRBV15	NA	TRBJ1-1	TGTGCCACCAGCAGAGACCCGGGCACTGAAGCTTTCTTT	CATSRDPGTEAFF
NA	15	TRBV3-1/TRBV3-2	TRBD1	TRBJ2-3	TGTGCCAGCAGCCGGACAGGGAGGTTGACAGATACGCAGTATTTT	CASSRTGRLTDTQYF
NA	13	TRBV5-6	NA	TRBJ2-5	TGTGCCAGCAGCCGAGGTTTCCAAGAGACCCAGTACTTC	CASSRGFQETQYF
NA	15	TRBV2	TRBD1	TRBJ1-1	TGTGCCAGCAGTGAGGGGGGACAGCGTGTACTTGGGGCTTTCTTT	CASSEGGQRVLGAFF
NA	15	TRBV28	TRBD1	TRBJ1-4	TGTGCCAGCAGCCCGCCGGACAGGGTGAGGGAAAAACTGTTTTTT	CASSPPDRVREKLFF
NA	15	TRBV5-1	TRBD1	TRBJ1-1	TGCGCCAGCAGCGTGGACAGGGGAGAGGACACTGAAGCTTTCTTT	CASSVDRGEDTEAFF
NA	17	TRBV6-1	NA	TRBJ1-5	TGTGCCAGCAGTGTCTCAGTAACGCTCGCTAGCAATCAGCCCCAGCATTTT	CASSVSVTLASNQPQHF
NA	13	TRBV30	TRBD2	TRBJ2-5	TGTGCCTGGATTAGCGGGGTGGGGGAGACCCAGTACTTC	CAWISGVGETQYF
NA	14	TRBV4-2	NA	TRBJ1-2	TGTGCCAGCAGCCCTGACCAGGGAAGCTATGGCTACACCTTC	CASSPDQGSYGYTF
NA	14	TRBV2	TRBD1	TRBJ1-2	TGTGCCAGCAGTGGGCCGGGACAGATCTATGGCTACACCTTC	CASSGPGQIYGYTF
NA	16	TRBV7-9	NA	TRBJ1-2	TGTGCCAGCAGCCCCGGGCCCCAGGGAGGGATCTATGGCTACACCTTC	CASSPGPQGGIYGYTF
once	13	TRBV7-7	TRBD1	TRBJ2-3	TGTGCCAGCAGCAGGGACAGAACAGATACGCAGTATTTT	CASSRDRTDTQYF
NA	17	TRBV7-8	NA	TRBJ1-5	TGTGCCAGCAGCCCTCACCCGGGATCCCTAGGGAATCAGCCCCAGCATTTT	CASSPHPGSLGNQPQHF
NA	17	TRBV7-9	TRBD2	TRBJ2-2	TGTGCCAGCAGCCGGACTAGCGGGGCCGCGAACACCGGGGAGCTGTTTTTT	CASSRTSGAANTGELFF
NA	16	TRBV7-6	NA	TRBJ1-2	TGTGCCAGCAGCTCCCGAACCGGACGGTCCACGGGAGGCTACACCTTC	CASSSRTGRSTGGYTF
NA	15	TRBV6-1	TRBD1	TRBJ1-6	TGTGCCAGCAGTGAAGCAGGGGGCGATAATTCACCCCTCCACTTT	CASSEAGGDNSPLHF
NA	15	TRBV19	TRBD1	TRBJ2-1	TGTGCCAGTAGTGCTCGGACAGGGGTATACAATGAGCAGTTCTTC	CASSARTGVYNEQFF
NA	15	TRBV9	TRBD1	TRBJ2-1	TGTGCCAGCAGCGTAGAGGGGGCTGCGGACAATGAGCAGTTCTTC	CASSVEGAADNEQFF
NA	13	TRBV12-3/TRBV12-4	NA	TRBJ1-2	TGTGCCAGCAGCCCCAGGCCAGGGTATGGCTACACCTTC	CASSPRPGYGYTF
once	16	TRBV5-1	TRBD1	TRBJ2-5	TGCGCCAGCAGCTTGGGTACAGGGGGCCACGGAGAGACCCAGTACTTC	CASSLGTGGHGETQYF
few	13	TRBV4-2	TRBD1	TRBJ1-1	TGTGCCAGCAGCCATACAGGGGGCACTGAAGCTTTCTTT	CASSHTGGTEAFF